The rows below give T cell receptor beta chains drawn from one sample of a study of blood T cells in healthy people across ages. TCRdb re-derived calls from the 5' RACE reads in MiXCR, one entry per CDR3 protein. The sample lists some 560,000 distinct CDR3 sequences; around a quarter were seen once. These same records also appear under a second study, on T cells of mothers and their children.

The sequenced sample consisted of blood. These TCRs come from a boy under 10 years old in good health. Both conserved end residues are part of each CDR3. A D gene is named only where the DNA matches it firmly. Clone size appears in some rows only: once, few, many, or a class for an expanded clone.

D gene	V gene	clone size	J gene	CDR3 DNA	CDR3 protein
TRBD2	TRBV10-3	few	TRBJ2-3	TGTGCCATCAGGGTAGCGGGAGGGCTAGGCGCAGATACGCAGTATTTT	CAIRVAGGLGADTQYF
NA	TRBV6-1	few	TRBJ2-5	TGTGCCAGCATAATTGAGGCCGGGGGTCACAGGGAGACCCAGTACTTC	CASIIEAGGHRETQYF
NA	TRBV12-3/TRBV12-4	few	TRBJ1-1	TGTGCCAGCACCGTTGGCCCAGCGAGGGCTTTCTTT	CASTVGPARAFF
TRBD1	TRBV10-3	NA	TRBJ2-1	TGTGCCATCAAGGGACAGAACAATGAGCAGTTCTTC	CAIKGQNNEQFF
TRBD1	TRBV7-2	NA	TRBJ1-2	TGTGCCAGCAGTACGGGACAGAGCATCCCTCCCTATGGCTACACCTTC	CASSTGQSIPPYGYTF
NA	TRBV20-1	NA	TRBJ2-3	TGCAGTGCTAGAATCGCATATAGCACAGATACGCAGTATTTT	CSARIAYSTDTQYF
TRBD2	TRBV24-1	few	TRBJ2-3	TGTGCCACCAGTGATCCGGGACTAGCGGGAGGGCCAGATACGCAGTATTTT	CATSDPGLAGGPDTQYF
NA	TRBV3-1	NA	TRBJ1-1	TGTGCCAGCGGAAAACAGGGTCAAGCTTTCTTT	CASGKQGQAFF
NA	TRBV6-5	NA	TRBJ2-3	TGTGCCAGCAGCCGTGGGACCATCACAGATACGCAGTATTTT	CASSRGTITDTQYF
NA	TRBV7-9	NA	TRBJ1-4	TGTGCCAGCAGCTTAGGGGCAGGGAGCGAAAAGCTGTTTTTT	CASSLGAGSEKLFF
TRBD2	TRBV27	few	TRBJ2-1	TGTGCCAGCACCGGGAGCGGGAATCAGGGCTCCTACAATGAGCAGTTCTTC	CASTGSGNQGSYNEQFF
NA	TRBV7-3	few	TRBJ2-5	TGTGCCAGCAGCCCAACTAGGGGGGTGGAAACCCAGTACTTC	CASSPTRGVETQYF
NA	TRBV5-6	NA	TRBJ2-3	TGTGCCAGCAGCTTTCAAGGATCCCTAAGGGATACGCAGTATTTT	CASSFQGSLRDTQYF
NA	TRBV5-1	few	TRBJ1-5	TGCGCCAGCAGGGGGGACTTAGATCAGCCCCAGCATTTT	CASRGDLDQPQHF
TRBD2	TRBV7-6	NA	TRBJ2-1	TGTGCCAGCAGCTTAGCCCAAGCTAGCGGGGGGGCCATTGCCTACAATGAGCAGTTCTTC	CASSLAQASGGAIAYNEQFF
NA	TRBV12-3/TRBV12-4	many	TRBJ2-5	TGTGCCAGCAGACCCCTGGGCGGGGTGCAAGAGACCCAGTACTTC	CASRPLGGVQETQYF
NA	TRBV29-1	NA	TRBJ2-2	TGCAGCGTTGCGTCCCTCGGGGAGCTGTTTTTT	CSVASLGELFF
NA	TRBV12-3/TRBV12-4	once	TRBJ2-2	TGTGCCAGCAGTCGAGGGACGGTCACCGGGGAGCTGTTTTTT	CASSRGTVTGELFF
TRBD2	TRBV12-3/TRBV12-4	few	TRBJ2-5	TGTGCCAGCAGGGCACTAGCGGGGGGCGAGACCCAGTACTTC	CASRALAGGETQYF
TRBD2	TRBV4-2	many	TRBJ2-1	TGTGCCAGCAGCCTCCACCTCCTAGCGGCCTCCTACAATGAGCAGTTCTTC	CASSLHLLAASYNEQFF
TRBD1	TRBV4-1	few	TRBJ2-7	TGCGCCAGCAGCCCCCGGACAGGGGGCTACGAGCAGTACTTC	CASSPRTGGYEQYF
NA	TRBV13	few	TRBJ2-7	TGTGCCAGCAGCGACCGGGACGAGGGAGGTTACGAGCAGTACTTC	CASSDRDEGGYEQYF
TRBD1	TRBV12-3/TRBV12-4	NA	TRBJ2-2	TGTGCCAGCAGTTTGCAGGGGGCGGCCAACGGGGAGCTGTTTTTT	CASSLQGAANGELFF
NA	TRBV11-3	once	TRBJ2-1	TGTGCCAGCAGCGAACCGGGTTACTCCTACAATGAGCAGTTCTTC	CASSEPGYSYNEQFF
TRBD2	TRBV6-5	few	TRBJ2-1	TGTGCCAGCAGTCTCGGACTAGCGGGAGGGGAGCAGTTCTTC	CASSLGLAGGEQFF
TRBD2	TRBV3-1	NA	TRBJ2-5	TGTGCCAGCAGCCAAGGGCTGCTAGCGGGAGTCCAAGAGACCCAGTACTTC	CASSQGLLAGVQETQYF
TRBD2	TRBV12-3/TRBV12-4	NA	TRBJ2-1	TGCGCCAGCAGGGGACTAGCGGGACCCAATGAGCAGTTCTTC	CASRGLAGPNEQFF
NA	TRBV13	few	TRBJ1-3	TGTGCCAGCAGCTTGATCTCTGGAAACACCATATATTTT	CASSLISGNTIYF